This is a list of T cell receptor beta chains from one sample in a study of cytotoxic CD8 clonotypes in ibrutinib-treated CLL. Only in-frame clones appear in the TCRdb table, and some are missing; sequencing was by immunoSEQ multiplex PCR. The sample lists about 130,000 clones, approximately 85% occurring once. Sample: PBMCs, taken after 24 months of ibrutinib treatment. These receptors originate from a human donor with chronic lymphocytic leukemia. CDR3s include the opening cysteine and the closing phenylalanine or tryptophan. The order of the fields is D gene, V gene, clone size, J gene, CDR3 DNA, CDR3 protein. A D gene is named only where the DNA matches it firmly. Clone size is shown for a subset of rows, as once, few, many or a class of expanded clone.

.	TRBV27	.	TRBJ2-7	TGTGCCAGCAGTTTAGGTCTCTCCTACGAGCAGTACTTC	CASSLGLSYEQYF
TRBD1	TRBV19	.	TRBJ2-1	TGTGCCGCTGGGGGGACAGGGGTGAATGAGCAGTTCTTC	CAAGGTGVNEQFF
.	TRBV7-9	.	TRBJ1-4	TGTGCCAGCAGCCCCCACCCGTGGGGTAATGAAAAACTGTTTTTT	CASSPHPWGNEKLFF
TRBD1	TRBV5-1	few	TRBJ1-2	TGCGCCAGCCACGATTCCCATTGGGACAGGGGTTCTGGCTACACCTTC	CASHDSHWDRGSGYTF
.	TRBV7-2	.	TRBJ1-5	TGTGCCAGCAGCTTAAGCAGCAATCAGCCCCAGCATTTT	CASSLSSNQPQHF
TRBD1	TRBV7-2	.	TRBJ2-1	TGTGCCAGCAGCCCGGACAGGGATGAAGAGAGGCAGTTCTTC	CASSPDRDEERQFF
.	TRBV28	once	TRBJ1-1	TGTGCCAGCAGTTTCCTCGACCGCAGGGAAGTTTTCTTT	CASSFLDRREVFF
.	TRBV9	.	TRBJ2-3	TGTGCCAGCAGCGTTTCCCGACCATTCACAGATACGCAGTATTTT	CASSVSRPFTDTQYF
TRBD1	TRBV11-2	.	TRBJ2-7	TGTGCCAGCAGCGTCCCGGGACAGCCCTACGAGCAGTACTTC	CASSVPGQPYEQYF
.	TRBV19	few	TRBJ1-2	TGTGCCAGTACCGAAGGCGGCAGGATCTATGGCTACACCTTC	CASTEGGRIYGYTF
TRBD1	TRBV7-9	.	TRBJ2-3	TGTGCCAGCAGCCAACAAAGACAGGGTCGCAGCACAGATACGCAGTATTTT	CASSQQRQGRSTDTQYF
TRBD2	TRBV19	.	TRBJ2-3	TGTGCCAGTAGTATTCCGGGGGGGAGCACAGATACGCAGTATTTT	CASSIPGGSTDTQYF
TRBD2	TRBV6-5	few	TRBJ2-4	TGTGCCAGCAGTTCAACGGGGGGAGCCAAAAACATTCAGTACTTC	CASSSTGGAKNIQYF
.	TRBV6-6	.	TRBJ2-2	TGTGCCAGCAGCGCCCAGAGAAACACCGGGGAGCTGTTTTTT	CASSAQRNTGELFF
.	TRBV6-1	.	TRBJ2-1	TGTGCCACCCTAAGGGAGGACAATGAGCAGTTCTTC	CATLREDNEQFF
.	TRBV12-5	.	TRBJ1-2	TGTGCTAGTGGTTTGGGGCCAGGGGCTGACGGCTACACCTTC	CASGLGPGADGYTF
.	TRBV5-8	once	TRBJ1-1	TGTGCCAGCAGCGTACTTGGGCGGGGTGAAGCTTTCTTT	CASSVLGRGEAFF
.	TRBV5-8	.	TRBJ1-3	TGTGCCAGCAGCTTGGCCTTCGGGGGGCGTAACACCATATATTTT	CASSLAFGGRNTIYF
TRBD2	TRBV5-5	once	TRBJ2-7	TGTGCCAGCAGCTTGGAGGCGGCCCGCGGGGGGAAGCAGTACTTC	CASSLEAARGGKQYF
.	TRBV27	.	TRBJ1-2	TGTGCCACAACGACGAGGGGGAGCGGCTACACCTTC	CATTTRGSGYTF
.	TRBV19	.	TRBJ1-4	TGTGCCAGTACCACGGGGAGTAATGAAAAACTGTTTTTT	CASTTGSNEKLFF
TRBD1	TRBV29-1	.	TRBJ1-1	TGCAGCGTAGCCCAGGGGGCCACTGAAGCTTTCTTT	CSVAQGATEAFF
TRBD2	TRBV6-5	.	TRBJ2-1	TGTGCCAGCAGCGACCTGGGCGGGAGGGATGAGCAGTTCTTC	CASSDLGGRDEQFF
TRBD2	TRBV7-2	.	TRBJ2-7	TGTGCCAGCAGCTTAGTAGCTGGCGGGGGTTTCTACGAGCAGTACTTC	CASSLVAGGGFYEQYF
.	TRBV14	.	TRBJ1-1	TGTGCCAGCAGCCCGCCTGCGGGGAAATGGGCTTTCTTT	CASSPPAGKWAFF
.	TRBV10-1	.	TRBJ1-4	TGCGCCAGCTCAGGGCTAACTAATGAAAAACTGTTTTTT	CASSGLTNEKLFF
TRBD1	TRBV27	.	TRBJ1-1	TGTGCCAGCAGTTTACAGGGGGCGAACACTGAAGCTTTCTTT	CASSLQGANTEAFF
.	TRBV5-6	.	TRBJ1-4	TGTGCCAGCAGCTCCCTCTTTACTACTGCGGCTAATGAAAAACTGTTTTTT	CASSSLFTTAANEKLFF
.	TRBV28	.	TRBJ2-4	TGTGCCAGCAGTCCCACGGACCACCTAGCCAAAAACATTCAGTACTTC	CASSPTDHLAKNIQYF
TRBD2	TRBV5-1	.	TRBJ2-4	TGCGCCAGCACCCCGGGGGGTGCCAAAAACATTCAGTACTTC	CASTPGGAKNIQYF
.	TRBV7-2	.	TRBJ2-2	TGTGCCAGCAGCTGGACAGTCAGCACGAACACCGGGGAGCTGTTTTTT	CASSWTVSTNTGELFF
TRBD2	TRBV5-4	.	TRBJ2-2	TGTGCCAGCAGCGGAGGACTAGCGGGCTCGAACACCGGGGAGCTGTTTTTT	CASSGGLAGSNTGELFF
.	TRBV7-2	.	TRBJ2-4	TGTGCCAGCAGCTTCTCCGAGGGGGACATTCAGTACTTC	CASSFSEGDIQYF
TRBD1	TRBV4-2	.	TRBJ2-7	TGTGCCAGCAGCCAAGAGACAGGGGGCGCTGGGAACGAGCAGTACTTC	CASSQETGGAGNEQYF
.	TRBV19	.	TRBJ1-2	TGTGCCAGTAGTATCCCAGAAGTCGGAAAAGTTGGCTACACCTTC	CASSIPEVGKVGYTF
TRBD1	TRBV30	once	TRBJ2-7	TGTGCCGGCCAATCCTTGGTCAGGGGGTCCGAGCAGTACTTC	CAGQSLVRGSEQYF
.	TRBV28	.	TRBJ1-3	TGTGCCAGCATCCCCCGGGGCCTTCCTAACTCTGGAAACACCATATATTTT	CASIPRGLPNSGNTIYF
.	TRBV19	.	TRBJ2-7	TGTGCCCCGGGCGCCCAAAACACGGAGGGGGAGCAGTACTTC	CAPGAQNTEGEQYF
.	TRBV7-7	.	TRBJ2-5	TGTGCTAGCAGCCCAGGACAGAGCGGCAAAGAGACCCAGTACTTC	CASSPGQSGKETQYF